This TCR beta chain was recorded in a study of Ad26.COV2.S vaccination and SARS-CoV-2 variants. As to treatment: 15 to 20 received Ad26.COV2.S at low or high dose, single or two shots; several received placebo; per-sample allocation not given. All samples were drawn on day 63, counting from the first vaccine or placebo injection. Germline CDR1 SNHLY, CDR2 FYNNEI. Trimming cost V 2 bases and J 12 bases, with 16 bases left between them. The CDR3 totals 13 residues. The data were produced by immunoSEQ multiplex PCR, yet TCRdb's version contains in-frame clones alone and is incomplete. The sample has some 350,000 clones; 90% are singletons.

The sequence was collected from a person aged 18-60 years who received the Ad26.COV2.S COVID-19 vaccine or a placebo. The material was peripheral blood, obtained in a trial of Ad26.COV2.S vaccine versus placebo. The V gene is TRBV2, the J gene TRBJ1-1; D unclear. CDR3 loop: CASSESQPTRSFF. The CDR3 coding sequence is TGTGCCAGCAGTGAATCCCAGCCTACGAGGTCTTTCTTT. Variable domain in full (rest from reference TRBV2 and TRBJ1-1): EPEVTQTPSHQVTQMGQEVILRCVPISNHLYFYWYRQILGQKVEFLVSFYNNEISEKSEIFDDQFSVERPDGSNFTLKIRSTKLEDSAMYFCASSESQPTRSFFGQGTRLTVV.